These 12 T cell receptor beta chains were sequenced from one sample in a study of T cell responses to AZD1222 COVID-19 vaccine. Libraries were prepared by immunoSEQ multiplex PCR; TCRdb keeps only in-frame clonotypes and omits some of them. This sample yields approximately 170,000 clones, of which around 87% are seen a single time; 6.9% belongs to the top ten. Sequencing was performed on peripheral blood, taken on day 0 of AZD1222 vaccination. Every receptor here comes from an adult in good health.

This clone was observed a handful of times. The genes are TRBV4-1 and TRBJ2-7, with D hard to call. Looked up from germline, CDR1 is MGHRA and CDR2 is YSYEKL. V lost 0 bases to trimming and J lost 0 bases, with 9 bases between them. This CDR3 region has 15 residues. DNA for the CDR3: TGCGCCAGCAGCCAAGAGGGGATAAGCTCCTACGAGCAGTACTTC. It codes for CASSQEGISSYEQYF.

The rearrangement uses TRBV29-1 and TRBJ1-4; possible D gene TRBD1, 6 bases. The V end lost 7 bases, the J end lost 0 bases, and 12 bases lay between the germline ends. This CDR3 comprises 14 residues. CDR1 is SQVTM, CDR2 ANQGSEA, per germline. In DNA, the CDR3 is TGCAGCGACCGACAGGAACCAACTAATGAAAAACTGTTTTTT. This encodes CSDRQEPTNEKLFF.

V usage is TRBV5-8 and J usage is TRBJ2-1; perhaps TRBD1 as D (6 bases). V shed 3 bases and J shed 2 bases, with 12 bases lying between them. From germline, CDR1 is SGHTS and CDR2 YDEGEE. The CDR3 totals 15 residues. Here the CDR3 reads CASSSPGQTYNEQFF. In DNA, the CDR3 is TGTGCCAGCAGCTCTCCGGGACAAACCTACAATGAGCAGTTCTTC.

This clone showed up just once. V is TRBV7-2 and J is TRBJ2-7; no firm D call. The CDR3 is 14 amino acids. Between the trimmed V and J ends, which lost 5 bases and 5 bases, there was a span of 16 bases. The germline CDR1 and CDR2 sequences are SGHTA and FQGNSA. CDR3 coding DNA: TGTGCCAGCAGCATGGACGGCCCCCTCGACGAGCAGTACTTC. This codes for CASSMDGPLDEQYF.

This clone has a single count. This chain joins TRBV27 and TRBJ1-2; the match to TRBD1 covers 8 bases. Looked up from germline, CDR1 is MNHEY and CDR2 is SMNVEV (reference sequence). The CDR3 has 17 residues. V shed 6 bases, J shed 8 bases, and the junction held 20 bases outside the gene matches. The CDR3 here is CASSPRLTGVPVIGYTF. CDR3 DNA: TGTGCCAGCAGCCCCAGGTTGACAGGGGTCCCTGTGATAGGCTACACCTTC.

V usage is TRBV27 and J usage is TRBJ1-2; 8 positions match TRBD1. This CDR3 comprises 15 residues. Germline V gene lookup returns CDR1 MNHEY and CDR2 SMNVEV (reference sequence). The ends lost 6 bases at V and 0 bases at J; junction bases unmatched: 6. In DNA form, the CDR3 reads TGTGCCAGCAGCGCAGGGGGCCTCGCTAACTATGGCTACACCTTC. Residues: CASSAGGLANYGYTF.

The gene calls are TRBV25-1 and TRBJ1-5, with a tentative D call TRBD1 (5 bases). CDR1 is MGHDK and CDR2 is SYGVNS in the germline V gene. This CDR3 spans 16 amino acids. Trimming removed 4 bases from V and 3 bases from J, with 16 bases in between. CDR3 residues: CASSGSFVTDNQPQHF. CDR3 DNA: TGTGCCAGCAGTGGATCCTTCGTGACAGACAATCAGCCCCAGCATTTT.

This clone came up once. The V gene is TRBV18, the J gene TRBJ1-5, with D unresolved. The CDR3 extends over 14 amino acids. The V gene's germline CDR1 is KGHSH and CDR2 LQKENI. V was cut by 3 bases and J by 2 bases, with 8 bases left in between. The CDR3 nucleotides read TGTGCCAGCTCACCCAGCGAGGGCAATCAGCCCCAGCATTTT. It is translated as CASSPSEGNQPQHF.

The V call is TRBV4-1, the J call TRBJ2-5, with D tentatively TRBD1 (5 bases). V lost 4 bases, J lost 1 base, and 19 bases lay in between. Germline lookup yields CDR1 MGHRA and CDR2 YSYEKL. The CDR3 length is 17 residues. CDR3 bases: TGCGCCAGCAGCCTTCATCGTCTAGGGGCAGCCCAAGAGACCCAGTACTTC. It codes for CASSLHRLGAAQETQYF.

A note on this clone: Other DNA sequences within the sample encode an identical CDR3. The J gene is TRBJ2-5, the V gene TRBV9, with no clear D. Germline assignment: CDR1 SGDLS and CDR2 YYNGEE. The CDR3 is made up of 12 amino acids. The ends were cut back, 0 bases at V and 2 bases at J, with 2 bases in the middle. CDR3: CASSVEQETQYF. The CDR3 DNA follows: TGTGCCAGCAGCGTAGAACAAGAGACCCAGTACTTC.

The rearrangement uses TRBV19 and TRBJ2-1, with D possibly called TRBD1 or TRBD2 (5 bases each). There are 17 residues in the CDR3. Trimming pared 0 bases from V and 3 bases from J, leaving 15 bases between. Germline lookup yields CDR1 LNHDA and CDR2 SQIVND (reference sequence). CDR3 region: CASSIDSGDLRYNEQFF. The DNA of the CDR3 is TGTGCCAGTAGTATAGATTCTGGGGACCTCCGCTACAATGAGCAGTTCTTC.

V is TRBV9 and J is TRBJ1-4; TRBD1 is a possible D gene (5 bases). The CDR3 loop spans 14 amino acids. V was trimmed by 0 bases and J by 8 bases, leaving 11 bases between them. Germline V gene lookup returns CDR1 SGDLS and CDR2 YYNGEE. CDR3 nucleotides: TGTGCCAGCAGCGTAGGTGAGGGGAGGGAAAAACTGTTTTTT. The encoded protein is CASSVGEGREKLFF.